This T cell receptor (beta chain) was observed in a study of T cells after yellow fever vaccination. General study points: On re-exposure, the response was weaker but peaked faster, at day 5 versus 15.

The 5'RACE template-switching step produced TCR cDNA and added a universal primer site and UMIs. Each CDR3 protein gets one entry after TCRdb re-called the 5' RACE reads with MiXCR. The data hold more than 95,000 distinct CDR3 sequences, with nearly 7.5% observed a single time. Trimming shortened V by 3 bases and J by 5 bases, and 10 bases separated the two germline ends. Germline V gene data show CDR1 as LGHNA and CDR2 as YNFKEQ. This CDR3 has 13 amino acids. This clonotype was observed at least ten times. What it binds is unknown. The rearrangement links TRBV4-2 to TRBJ1-2; D is possibly TRBD1 (6 bases). The clonotype was recovered from a man between 18 and 29 years old who received the YFV17D yellow fever vaccine. Material: CD4+ T cells sorted from PBMCs, obtained around 10 days after the first yellow fever vaccination. This CDR3 is CASSHPGTYGYTF. The CDR3 DNA follows: TGTGCCAGCAGCCACCCCGGGACATATGGCTACACCTTC.